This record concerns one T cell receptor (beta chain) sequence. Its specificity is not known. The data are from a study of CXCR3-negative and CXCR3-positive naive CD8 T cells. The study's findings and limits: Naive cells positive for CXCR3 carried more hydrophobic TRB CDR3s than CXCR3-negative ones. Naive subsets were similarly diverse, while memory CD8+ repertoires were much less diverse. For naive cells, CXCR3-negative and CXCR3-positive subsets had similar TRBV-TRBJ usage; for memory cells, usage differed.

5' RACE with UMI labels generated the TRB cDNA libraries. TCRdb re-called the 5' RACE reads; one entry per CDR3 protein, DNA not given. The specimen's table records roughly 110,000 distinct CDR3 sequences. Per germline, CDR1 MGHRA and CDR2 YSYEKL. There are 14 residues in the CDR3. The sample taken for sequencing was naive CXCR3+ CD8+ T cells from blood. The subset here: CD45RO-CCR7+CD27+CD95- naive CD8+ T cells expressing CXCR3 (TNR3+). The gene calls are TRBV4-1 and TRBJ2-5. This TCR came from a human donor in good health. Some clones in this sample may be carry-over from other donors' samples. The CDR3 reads CASSQASGQETQYF.